Reported below is one TCR beta chain. The table lists this clonotype with many counts. The antigen it binds to is not known. There are no base qualities to consult, and no much larger clone falls within one base. Unmatched junction bases come to 6, with V trimmed by 2 bases and J by 6 bases. Spanning cysteine to phenylalanine, the CDR3 consists of 15 amino acids. The retained sequence is limited to the CDR3, 45 bases, with the frame set at the first base. This sample was taken from a study of T cells after yellow fever vaccination (dated by TCRdb to between 2018 and 2021). Notes on the research overall: The SMART-Seq v4 Ultra Low Input RNA kit was used to prepare libraries from fractions with low cell numbers. To follow T-cell clones before and after primary and booster YFV17D yellow fever vaccination, bulk TCR alpha and beta repertoires were sequenced over time. Two healthy male donors made up the cohort, one aged 18 to 29 years and the other aged 30 to 39 years. Blood was collected at multiple timepoints before and after primary and secondary immunization, and bulk PBMC replicates and cell subsets were isolated.

Explained via the paper, the treatment or condition label denotes: live attenuated yellow fever vaccine strain. PBMCs were isolated from peripheral blood using a standard Ficoll-Paque protocol. Dynabeads CD4 and CD8 positive selection kits were used to isolate the CD4 and CD8 T-cell fractions. RNA was extracted with TriZol from bulk PBMCs, CD4 and CD8 fractions, and dextramer-positive and dextramer-negative fractions. TCR cDNA was synthesized by 5'RACE template switching, which introduced a universal primer site and unique molecular identifiers. Priming for cDNA synthesis came from both the TCR alpha and TCR beta constant segments. Library amplification used two PCR steps, and the second PCR step added sample barcodes and sequencing adapters. Sequencing of libraries was performed on Illumina HiSeq 2500 (2x100 bp) or NovaSeq (2x150 bp). For the original study's pipeline: Reads were demultiplexed and collapsed into UMI consensus sequences with MIGEC, and V(D)J alignment was performed with MiXCR. Vaccine-responding clonotypes were defined with edgeR using replicate PBMC samples, requiring FDR below 0.01 and a log2 fold change above 5 up to day 15. Each bulk clonotype received a CD4 or CD8 identity based on whether the sequenced CD4 or CD8 repertoire contained that clonotype at higher abundance. TCRdb took the public reads, trimmed them with fastp at Q25, ran MiXCR for clone calling and kept in-frame beta chains. Each record represents a unique CDR3 protein, reported with the most common genes and DNA among its rows. The V and J calls and clone size are TCRdb's, not the authors'. Within this sample are tens of thousands of distinct CDR3 sequences, with 6% to 7.5% of them counted one time only. 35% to 40% of the sample comes from the top ten.

Study-wide conclusions, independent of this receptor: Compared with the primary T-cell response, the secondary T-cell response was weaker but faster, peaking on day 5 rather than day 15. Because the study included only two donors, the extent to which the findings can be generalized is limited. FACS-sorted repertoires could contain abundant contaminating clonotypes from the bulk population, so computational filtering was required. A small fraction of clonotypes showed up in both the CD4 and CD8 compartments, probably as a result of convergent recombination. Most clones expanded after primary vaccination (96% of CD4 and roughly 90% of CD8) were re-detected after the booster, suggesting that broad memory maintenance occurred.

The rearranged chain carries TRBV12-3 or TRBV12-4 and TRBJ2-1, and TRBD1 matches 8 of the central bases. The sample consisted of CD8+ T cells sorted from PBMCs, taken 15 days after the yellow fever booster vaccination. The clonotype originates from a man aged 25-40 years who received the YFV17D yellow fever vaccine. The CDR3 amino acid sequence is: CASSLSQGASNEQFF. The nucleotide sequence reads as follows: TGTGCCAGCAGTTTAAGTCAGGGGGCGTCCAATGAGCAGTTCTTC.